Listed below are T cell receptor beta chains from one sample, sequenced in a study of a mutant IDH1 vaccine in newly diagnosed glioma. No antigen is known for these receptors. Produced via immunoSEQ multiplex PCR; TCRdb's table is partial and in-frame only. Of 40,000 to 55,000 clones listed, 90% to 95% are singletons. Material: PBMCs, obtained from a glioma patient whose treatment included an IDH1 peptide vaccine. The receptors originated from a man aged 45-65 years with glioma. The CDR3 runs from the conserved cysteine through the conserved F or W. D genes are given only for firm matches. Some rows have no size entry. The others give once, few or many, or a class for an expanded clone.

>NA|TRBJ2-2|TRBV7-3|NA
TGTGCCAGCAGCCTTATACCGGGACCGAACACCGGGGAGCTGTTTTTT
CASSLIPGPNTGELFF
>TRBD1|TRBJ1-2|TRBV28|NA
TGTGCCAGCAGTTTGTCACAGGGGACCTATGGCTACACCTTC
CASSLSQGTYGYTF
>TRBD2|TRBJ2-1|TRBV6-4|NA
TGTGCCAGCAGTGAACGTCTAGCGGGAGGGGCTGAGCAGTTCTTC
CASSERLAGGAEQFF
>TRBD1|TRBJ2-5|TRBV6-6|NA
TGTGCCAGCAGCTGGACAGGGGAGACCCAGTACTTC
CASSWTGETQYF
>NA|TRBJ2-3|TRBV11-3|NA
TGTGCCAGCTCCTCCGGGGGATCAGATACGCAGTATTTT
CASSSGGSDTQYF
>NA|TRBJ2-3|TRBV4-2|NA
TGTGCCAGCAGCCGCGCACAGGGGGAGGGAGATACGCAGTATTTT
CASSRAQGEGDTQYF
>TRBD1|TRBJ1-5|TRBV2|NA
TGTGCCAGCAGTGTCCTTGACAGGGTACAGCCCCAGCATTTT
CASSVLDRVQPQHF
>NA|TRBJ2-1|TRBV29-1|NA
TGCAGCGTTGAAGAGTTGAAGGGTTGGAGCTCCTACAATGAGCAGTTCTTC
CSVEELKGWSSYNEQFF
>TRBD1|TRBJ1-1|TRBV10-1|NA
TGCGCCAGCAGGAGGGACAGGGCCGCGAACACTGAAGCTTTCTTT
CASRRDRAANTEAFF
>NA|TRBJ2-1|TRBV2|NA
TGTGCCAGCAGCGGTGGAGGGACCTACAATGAGCAGTTCTTC
CASSGGGTYNEQFF
>TRBD1|TRBJ1-5|TRBV27|NA
TGTGCCAGCAGTTTAAACAGGGGGAGGGATCAGCCCCAGCATTTT
CASSLNRGRDQPQHF
>NA|TRBJ1-6|TRBV6-6|NA
TGTGCCGGCAAAAGGAGGGGAAATAATTCACCCCTCCACTTT
CAGKRRGNNSPLHF
>TRBD2|TRBJ2-2|TRBV29-1|NA
TGCAGCGTTGGAGGATCCAGCGGGGGTGCCACCGGGGAGCTGTTTTTT
CSVGGSSGGATGELFF
>NA|TRBJ1-2|TRBV27|NA
TGTGCCAGCAGTAATCGGGGGGCGGAGAACGGCTACACCTTC
CASSNRGAENGYTF
>NA|TRBJ2-7|TRBV30|NA
TGTGCCTGGACCTACCCTGTATACGAGCAGTACTTC
CAWTYPVYEQYF
>NA|TRBJ1-5|TRBV9|NA
TGTGCCAGCAGCCCCGGAGTGACCGGGACCAATCAGCCCCAGCATTTT
CASSPGVTGTNQPQHF
>TRBD2|TRBJ2-7|TRBV7-2|NA
TGTGCCAGCCAGCTTAGGGGACTAGCGGGAGGGCTCAACGAGCAGTACTTC
CASQLRGLAGGLNEQYF
>NA|TRBJ1-1|TRBV5-1|NA
TGCGCCAGCAGCTTGGACAGAGCACCTGAAGCTTTCTTT
CASSLDRAPEAFF
>NA|TRBJ1-1|TRBV28|NA
TGTGCCAGCAGTTTGACTCAGCATAACACTGAAGCTTTCTTT
CASSLTQHNTEAFF
>NA|TRBJ1-1|TRBV7-2|NA
TGTGCCAGCAGCTTAGAAGGGGGACGAGACACTGAAGCTTTCTTT
CASSLEGGRDTEAFF
>TRBD2|TRBJ2-1|TRBV5-1|NA
TGCGCCAGCAGGCGGGAGGGCACGAATGAGCAGTTCTTC
CASRREGTNEQFF
>NA|TRBJ2-7|TRBV19|NA
TGTGCCAGTAGTATTTACTCCGGACCGCTCTACGAGCAGTACTTC
CASSIYSGPLYEQYF
>NA|TRBJ1-1|TRBV27|NA
TGTGCCAGCAGTTTATCGAATTCGTTGAACACTGAAGCTTTCTTT
CASSLSNSLNTEAFF
>NA|TRBJ2-3|TRBV29-1|NA
TGCAGCGTTCACCCCTACAGCACAGATACGCAGTATTTT
CSVHPYSTDTQYF
>NA|TRBJ2-7|TRBV7-3|NA
TGTGCCAGCAGCTTAGAGAACACGTACGAGCAGTACTTC
CASSLENTYEQYF
>NA|TRBJ2-3|TRBV5-1|NA
TGCGCCAGCAGCTTGTCTAGCAGGGTCACAGATACGCAGTATTTT
CASSLSSRVTDTQYF
>TRBD1|TRBJ2-2|TRBV11-3|NA
TGTGCCAGCAGCGCGACAGGGGGATATACCGGGGAGCTGTTTTTT
CASSATGGYTGELFF
>TRBD1|TRBJ1-2|TRBV5-8|NA
TGTGCCAGCAGCTACGACAGGGGAGATGGCTACACCTTC
CASSYDRGDGYTF
>TRBD1|TRBJ1-1|TRBV11-2|NA
TGTGCCAGCAGCTTAGGGACAGGGGTCACTGAAGCTTTCTTT
CASSLGTGVTEAFF
>TRBD1|TRBJ2-5|TRBV7-2|NA
TGTGCCAGCAGCCCCATGACAGGGGGGTTCCAAGAGACCCAGTACTTC
CASSPMTGGFQETQYF
>NA|TRBJ1-5|TRBV5-1|NA
TGCGCCAGCAGCTTGGAGCCGGGGAGCAATCAGCCCCAGCATTTT
CASSLEPGSNQPQHF
>TRBD1|TRBJ2-7|TRBV29-1|NA
TGCAGCATAGGACAGGGGGCCTCCTACGAGCAGTACTTC
CSIGQGASYEQYF
>TRBD1|TRBJ1-1|TRBV5-4|NA
TGTGCCAGCAGCTTGACAGGGGGTAGGACTGAAGCTTTCTTT
CASSLTGGRTEAFF
>TRBD1|TRBJ1-6|TRBV5-6|once
TGTGCCAGCAGCGGGGACAGGTTCCCGAGCTCCTATAATTCACCCCTCCACTTT
CASSGDRFPSSYNSPLHF
>NA|TRBJ2-3|TRBV7-6|NA
TGTGCCAGCAGCTTAGAGCCTTATGGACAGTTTGCAGATACGCAGTATTTT
CASSLEPYGQFADTQYF
>NA|TRBJ1-1|TRBV6-6|NA
TGTGCCAGCAGCGACGGCTTGAACACTGAAGCTTTCTTT
CASSDGLNTEAFF
>NA|TRBJ2-1|TRBV20-1|NA
TGCAGTGCTAGTCCGAAGTATGAGCAGTTCTTC
CSASPKYEQFF
>NA|TRBJ2-7|TRBV5-6|NA
TGTGCCAGCAGCTTGTCCAGGGACGAGCAGTACTTC
CASSLSRDEQYF
>NA|TRBJ1-2|TRBV5-1|NA
TGCGCCAGCAGCTTGGGCGACAGTGTCTATGGCTACACCTTC
CASSLGDSVYGYTF
>NA|TRBJ2-6|TRBV14|NA
TGTGCCAGCAGCCAAGACTGGGCTGGGGCCAACGTCCTGACTTTC
CASSQDWAGANVLTF
>NA|TRBJ1-3|TRBV2|NA
TGTGCCAGCAGGGAGGGGACACCTGGAAACACCATATATTTT
CASREGTPGNTIYF
>TRBD1|TRBJ1-3|TRBV30|NA
TGTGCCTCGGACAGGGGGCCCTCTGGAAACACCATATATTTT
CASDRGPSGNTIYF
>NA|TRBJ2-7|TRBV29-1|NA
TGCAGCGTTGGAAAAGGTACTAGCAGCTACGAGCAGTACTTC
CSVGKGTSSYEQYF
>TRBD2|TRBJ2-1|TRBV19|NA
TGTGCCAGTAGGATAGCGGGCGGATACAATGAGCAGTTCTTC
CASRIAGGYNEQFF
>NA|TRBJ2-1|TRBV5-1|NA
TGCGCCAGCAGCTTCCGGGGATACAATGAGCAGTTCTTC
CASSFRGYNEQFF
>NA|TRBJ1-3|TRBV11-2|NA
TGTGCCAGCAGCGTGGACAGTTTCGGAAACACCATATATTTT
CASSVDSFGNTIYF
>NA|TRBJ1-5|TRBV6-1|NA
TGTGCCAGCAGTGAAGTGGTGAGGGATCAGCCCCAGCATTTT
CASSEVVRDQPQHF
>TRBD1|TRBJ1-4|TRBV9|once
TGTGCCAGCAGCCCTTCGACAGGGGAGAATGAAAAACTGTTTTTT
CASSPSTGENEKLFF
>NA|TRBJ1-5|TRBV15|NA
TGTGCCACCACACCAAGCGGGGGGCATCAGCCCCAGCATTTT
CATTPSGGHQPQHF
>TRBD1|TRBJ2-1|TRBV13|NA
TGTGCCAGCAGCGGGACAGAAGGGTTGGGGTACACGGGTGAGCAGTTCTTC
CASSGTEGLGYTGEQFF
>NA|TRBJ2-5|TRBV20-1|once
TGCAGTGCTAGCTTGCGGGAGACCCAGTACTTC
CSASLRETQYF
>NA|TRBJ1-2|TRBV5-1|NA
TGCGCCAGCAGCTTGGAGGGGGGATGGCGTGGCTACACCTTC
CASSLEGGWRGYTF
>NA|TRBJ1-6|TRBV7-9|once
TGTGCCAGCAGCTTCAACGAGACACCCCTCCACTTT
CASSFNETPLHF
>NA|TRBJ2-7|TRBV7-2|once
TGTGCCAGCAACCACCAAGGGGGGGTCGAGCAGTACTTC
CASNHQGGVEQYF